Listed here are 27 T cell receptor beta chains from one sample, sequenced in a study of cytomegalovirus exposure and HLA in healthy donors. TCRdb's table, derived via immunoSEQ multiplex PCR, lists solely in-frame clones and lacks some. The table has about 340,000 clones, 86% seen once. The source material was PBMCs. Receptor source: a woman younger than 35 in good health and CMV-seronegative.

The chain employs TRBV2 and TRBJ1-5; no definite D call. The CDR3 spans 15 residues. From germline, CDR1 is SNHLY and CDR2 FYNNEI. Trimming left V 7 bases short and J 0 bases short, with 13 bases between. CDR3 nucleotides: TGTGCCAGCATGGCAGGACTTTATAGCAATCAGCCCCAGCATTTT. It is translated as CASMAGLYSNQPQHF.

The chain combines TRBV27 with TRBJ2-7; D is uncertain. Germline V lookup: CDR1 MNHEY, CDR2 SMNVEV (reference sequence). The CDR3 loop spans 14 amino acids. Trimming left V 0 bases short and J 3 bases short, with 9 bases between. CDR3 nucleotide sequence: TGTGCCAGCAGTTTATCAGGAGAAAGCTACGAGCAGTACTTC. Translated, it gives CASSLSGESYEQYF.

The V and J genes are TRBV9 and TRBJ2-3; 10 nucleotides agree with TRBD2. The ends lost 4 bases at V and 3 bases at J; junction bases unmatched: 8. The germline gives CDR1 SGDLS, CDR2 YYNGEE. This CDR3 spans 16 amino acids. The CDR3 protein is CASSILAGGVTDTQYF. The CDR3 nucleotides are TGTGCCAGCAGCATTTTAGCGGGAGGAGTTACAGATACGCAGTATTTT.

The gene calls are TRBV7-2 and TRBJ2-6; D is possibly TRBD1 (6 bases). Trimming took 5 bases from V and 2 from J, leaving 10 bases between them. Germline lookup yields CDR1 SGHTA and CDR2 FQGNSA. The CDR3 totals 15 residues. The CDR3 nucleotides read TGTGCCAGCAGCCGCACAGGGACTGGGGCCAACGTCCTGACTTTC. This codes for CASSRTGTGANVLTF.

The chain joins TRBV6-1 to TRBJ2-3; the D is unclear. The V and J ends lost 7 bases and 2 bases respectively, with 7 bases between them. Germline values: CDR1 MNHNS, CDR2 SASEGT. The CDR3 extends over 12 amino acids. CDR3 coding DNA: TGTGCCAGCACCTACCCCACAGATACGCAGTATTTT. It is translated as CASTYPTDTQYF.

This chain connects TRBV27 to TRBJ2-2, with TRBD1 matching 7 bases. The germline V gene encodes CDR1 MNHEY and CDR2 SMNVEV (reference sequence). The CDR3 loop spans 15 amino acids. With 7 bases clipped from V and 0 bases from J, the junction kept 5 bases outside the gene matches. The CDR3 protein is CASTRGTANTGELFF. The CDR3 DNA is TGTGCCAGCACCAGGGGGACCGCGAACACCGGGGAGCTGTTTTTT.

This chain connects TRBV28 to TRBJ2-1; 9 bases fit TRBD2. This CDR3 has 16 residues. Germline loops: CDR1 MDHEN, CDR2 SYDVKM. Unmatched junction bases numbered 5, after V lost 4 bases and J lost 1 base. CDR3 coding DNA: TGTGCCAGCAGTTACCGGGGACTAGCTTCCTACAATGAGCAGTTCTTC. Its protein product is CASSYRGLASYNEQFF.

The rearrangement joins TRBV6-4 to TRBJ2-7; 7 bases align to TRBD1. With 0 bases clipped from V and 0 bases from J, the junction kept 5 bases outside the gene matches. There are 16 residues in the CDR3. CDR1 is MRHNA and CDR2 is SNTAGT in the germline V gene. Here the CDR3 reads CASSDSLRDSSYEQYF. The CDR3 DNA reads as TGTGCCAGCAGTGACTCTCTTCGGGACAGCTCCTACGAGCAGTACTTC.

The chain has TRBV4-3 and TRBJ2-2; the D gene is possibly TRBD2 (6 bases). Germline V gene lookup returns CDR1 LGHNA and CDR2 YSLEER. V was clipped by 0 bases and J by 2 bases, with 13 bases between them. The CDR3 sequence is 17 residues long. CDR3 sequence (DNA): TGCGCCAGCAGCCAAGACCCCGGGACTGAAAACACCGGGGAGCTGTTTTTT. This codes for CASSQDPGTENTGELFF.

The chain recombines TRBV28 with TRBJ2-3; TRBD1 aligns across 7 bases. CDR1 is MDHEN, CDR2 SYDVKM, per germline. The length of the CDR3 is 14 residues. V was clipped by 6 bases and J by 4 bases; unmatched bases: 7. CDR3 region: CASSRDRGPDTQYF. DNA of the CDR3: TGTGCCAGCAGCCGGGACAGAGGCCCAGATACGCAGTATTTT.

This clone is a singleton in its sample. V gene TRBV6-5 combines with J gene TRBJ2-3; 7 bases fit TRBD2. Per germline, CDR1 MNHEY and CDR2 SVGAGI. This CDR3 is built from 15 residues. The trim removed 6 bases at V and 0 bases at J, leaving 6 bases unmatched. CDR3 sequence (DNA): TGTGCCAGCAGAGGGTGGGGGGGTAGCACAGATACGCAGTATTTT. It codes for CASRGWGGSTDTQYF.

The V and J genes are TRBV9 and TRBJ1-1, with D perhaps matching TRBD1 (6 bases). Germline V gene sequence: CDR1 SGDLS, CDR2 YYNGEE. The CDR3 spans 15 residues. Trimming shortened V by 3 bases and J by 2 bases, and 14 bases separated the two germline ends. The CDR3 spells CASSANIQGNTEAFF. CDR3 bases: TGTGCCAGCAGCGCTAATATACAGGGAAACACTGAAGCTTTCTTT.

Here the CDR3 reads CATSSRWGGGIHSYEQYF. The CDR3, as DNA: TGTGCCACCAGCAGCAGATGGGGGGGCGGGATACACTCCTACGAGCAGTACTTC. The chain uses TRBV15 and TRBJ2-7, with D tentatively TRBD2 (7 bases). The CDR3 length is 18 residues. Trimming stripped 3 bases from V and 0 bases from J, with 21 bases between. Germline-derived CDR1 and CDR2 are LNHNV and YYDKDF (reference sequence).

The rearrangement links TRBV4-3 to TRBJ1-2; D gene unclear. The germline V gene encodes CDR1 LGHNA and CDR2 YSLEER. CDR3 length equals 13 residues. The V gene lost 0 bases and the J gene lost 8 bases, with 10 bases spanning the gap. The CDR3 reads CASSQEAFVGYTF. Here the CDR3 DNA reads TGCGCCAGCAGCCAAGAGGCCTTTGTGGGCTACACCTTC.

This clone showed up just once. The chain is built from TRBV2 and TRBJ2-3, with D maybe TRBD1 (6 bases). V lost 10 bases and J 4 bases, leaving 12 bases between the germline ends. Germline assignment: CDR1 SNHLY and CDR2 FYNNEI. The CDR3 runs to 12 residues. The DNA for the CDR3 is TGTGCCAAACACAGGGTCCCAGATACGCAGTATTTT. Protein sequence: CAKHRVPDTQYF.

The chain couples TRBV7-9 to TRBJ1-1, with TRBD1 identical over 10 bases. The germline V gene has CDR1 SEHNR and CDR2 FQNEAQ (reference sequence). The CDR3 spans 16 residues. Trimming removed 4 bases from V and 2 bases from J; junction bases left unmatched: 7. The CDR3 DNA follows: TGTGCCAGCAGCTCTGGACAGGGGGTGATAAACACTGAAGCTTTCTTT. It is translated as CASSSGQGVINTEAFF.

This sequence joins TRBV7-2 and TRBJ2-7, with D maybe TRBD1 (5 bases). CDR1 is SGHTA, CDR2 FQGNSA, per germline. The length of the CDR3 is 14 residues. V dropped 0 bases and J dropped 3 bases, with 9 bases sitting between them. The CDR3 DNA is TGTGCCAGCAGCTTAGCCACACAGGACTACGAGCAGTACTTC. Protein: CASSLATQDYEQYF.

This chain uses TRBV18 with TRBJ1-4; 10 bases match TRBD1. CDR1 KGHSH and CDR2 LQKENI come from the germline V gene. With 10 bases clipped from V and 6 bases from J, the junction kept 8 bases outside the gene matches. The CDR3 loop spans 14 amino acids. Here the CDR3 reads CAITTGTGDEKLFF. In DNA, the CDR3 is TGTGCCATCACCACCGGGACAGGGGATGAAAAACTGTTTTTT.

This clone was seen a handful of times. The V gene is TRBV6-5, the J gene TRBJ2-2; TRBD1 agrees at 9 bases. The CDR3 loop spans 15 amino acids. Looked up from germline, CDR1 is MNHEY and CDR2 is SVGAGI. V was pared by 10 bases and J by 3 bases, with 9 bases of the junction left unmatched. CDR3: CATTPGTGYTGELFF. The CDR3 DNA reads TGTGCCACCACTCCAGGGACAGGGTACACCGGGGAGCTGTTTTTT.

The chain employs TRBV9 and TRBJ2-7, with a possible D match to TRBD2 (6 bases). V gave up 8 bases and J gave up 0 bases, with 15 bases separating them. CDR3 size: 14 residues. Germline loops: CDR1 SGDLS, CDR2 YYNGEE. The CDR3 region has the DNA TGTGCCAGTACTCCGGGACTTAGCTCCTACGAGCAGTACTTC. It encodes CASTPGLSSYEQYF.

V and J are TRBV7-9 and TRBJ1-2, with TRBD1 matching 7 bases. The germline V gene encodes CDR1 SEHNR and CDR2 FQNEAQ (reference sequence). This CDR3 comprises 16 residues. The trim removed 1 base at V and 4 bases at J, leaving 9 bases unmatched. The CDR3 DNA follows: TGTGCCAGCAGCTTAGTAGGAGCCCGGGACAGCTATGGCTACACCTTC. This encodes CASSLVGARDSYGYTF.

The chain couples TRBV1 to TRBJ2-7; the DNA was not used to check the table's D call, TRBD2. TRBV1 is annotated as a pseudogene. The CDR3 is 16 amino acids. The CDR3 DNA reads TGCACCAGCAGCCGACTCATAGCCGACCCCTCCTACGAGCAGTACTTC. It yields the protein CTSSRLIADPSYEQYF.

The rearrangement joins TRBV2 to TRBJ2-3; 7 bases agree with TRBD1. The CDR3 is 17 residues long. Germline loops: CDR1 SNHLY, CDR2 FYNNEI. V shed 1 base and J 3 bases; nucleotides not matched to a gene: 10. The CDR3 sequence is CASSEVLGTVGTDTQYF. Here the CDR3 DNA reads TGTGCCAGCAGTGAAGTTTTAGGGACAGTTGGGACAGATACGCAGTATTTT.

The V gene is TRBV9, the J gene TRBJ2-7; 12 bases fit TRBD2. Unmatched junction bases numbered 13, after V lost 4 bases and J lost 5 bases. CDR3 length equals 17 residues. Germline lookup yields CDR1 SGDLS and CDR2 YYNGEE. CDR3 region: CASSPRLAGVALDEQYF. The CDR3 DNA is TGTGCCAGCAGCCCCCGACTAGCGGGAGTAGCATTGGACGAGCAGTACTTC.

CDR3 bases: TGTGCCAGCAGCTTAGATGGGTCTAGCGCTGAGACCCAGTACTTC. Translation gives CASSLDGSSAETQYF. This chain links TRBV11-1 with TRBJ2-5, with D perhaps TRBD2 (6 bases). The germline V gene has CDR1 SGHAT and CDR2 FQDESV (reference sequence). Deletions cut 1 base from V and 5 bases from J, with 14 bases between. The CDR3 is 15 residues long.

V is TRBV7-3 and J is TRBJ2-4, with 10 bases identical to TRBD2. The CDR3 is 17 amino acids. Germline V gives CDR1 SGHTA, CDR2 FQGTGA. V shed 1 base and J 4 bases; nucleotides not matched to a gene: 7. CDR3 sequence reads: CASSLSGELAGKNIQYF. CDR3 in DNA: TGTGCCAGCAGCTTAAGTGGAGAACTAGCGGGGAAAAACATTCAGTACTTC.

This clone appeared once. The gene calls are TRBV6-5 and TRBJ1-2, with D uncertain. Germline lookup yields CDR1 MNHEY and CDR2 SVGAGI. This CDR3 comprises 13 residues. V gave up 8 bases and J gave up 4 bases, with 14 bases separating them. CDR3 in amino acids: CASRPPGGYGYTF. The CDR3 DNA reads as TGTGCCAGCCGCCCCCCCGGAGGCTATGGCTACACCTTC.